The present TCR beta chain was sequenced within a study of cytomegalovirus exposure and HLA in healthy donors. Study-wide points: In terms of immune exposure information, only CMV serostatus was available.

The PCR used 60 Vbeta and 13 Jbeta primers. In the original workflow: Later reanalysis found 75 million to 95 million unique TCR beta chains, approximately 11 million of them shared. The repertoire was sequenced with immunoSEQ multiplex PCR; TCRdb's copy has only in-frame clones and lacks some. For V, J and clone size, that table is used; D and trimming come from the DNA. The table for this sample gives more than 200,000 clones. On this clone: The antigen is unknown.

The sample taken for sequencing was PBMCs. The sequence was obtained from a woman younger than 45 in good health and CMV-seropositive.

The CDR3 coding sequence is TGTGCCAGCAGTTTAGGTGCCAGTTGGAGCTCTGGGGCCAACGTCCTGACTTTC. Translated: CASSLGASWSSGANVLTF. The V gene is TRBV28, the J gene TRBJ2-6; no reliable D call. Trimming shortened V by 2 bases and J by 0 bases, and 14 bases separated the two germline ends. The CDR3 loop spans 18 amino acids. Per the germline V gene, CDR1 is MDHEN and CDR2 is SYDVKM.